The 18 T cell receptor beta chains below all came from one sample that was sequenced in a study of T cells in Graves' hyperthyroidism and ophthalmopathy. The CDR3 regions of TCR beta were amplified from RNA transcripts. RT-PCR in the first round (using the HTBI primer set) targeted the TCR CDR3. MiXCR was run by TCRdb on the multiplex PCR reads, yielding one entry per CDR3 protein. The sample shows approximately 590,000 distinct CDR3 sequences, approximately 15% of them seen only once. Sequencing used blood. The receptors derive from a woman aged 25 to 39 with Graves' hyperthyroidism.

This chain connects TRBV11-2 to TRBJ2-7, with 7 bases aligning to TRBD1. The CDR3 covers 16 residues. The V and J ends lost 5 bases and 3 bases, in that order; junction bases with no gene match: 13. CDR1 and CDR2 (germline): SGHAT, FQNNGV. This chain's CDR3 is CASSAPWTGRGYEQYF. The CDR3 coding sequence is TGTGCCAGCAGCGCGCCCTGGACAGGCCGCGGCTACGAGCAGTACTTC. The full variable domain, with the rest looked up from reference TRBV11-2 and TRBJ2-7, is EAGVAQSPRYKIIEKRQSVAFWCNPISGHATLYWYQQILGQGPKLLIQFQNNGVVDDSQLPKDRFSAERLKGVDSTLKIQPAKLEDSAVYLCASSAPWTGRGYEQYFGPGTRLTVT.

This clonotype was recorded many times. This rearrangement joins TRBV30 to TRBJ1-1; no clear D gene. Germline lookup yields CDR1 GTSNPN and CDR2 SVGIG (reference sequence). The CDR3 loop spans 12 amino acids. The germline V and J ends were trimmed by 2 bases and 4 bases, with 8 bases remaining between them. CDR3 nucleotides: TGTGCCTGGAGTCGGGGAACCACTGAAGCTTTCTTT. Residues: CAWSRGTTEAFF. The full variable domain, in which reference TRBV30 and TRBJ1-1 provide the parts outside the CDR3, is SQTIHQWPATLVQPVGSPLSLECTVEGTSNPNLYWYRQAAGRGLQLLFYSVGIGQISSEVPQNLSASRPQDRQFILSSKKLLLSDSGFYLCAWSRGTTEAFFGQGTRLTVV.

This clonotype was picked up a small number of times. V is TRBV19 and J is TRBJ2-5, with D perhaps matching TRBD1 (6 bases). This CDR3 has 13 amino acids. Germline lookup yields CDR1 LNHDA and CDR2 SQIVND (reference sequence). The V gene lost 7 bases and the J gene lost 5 bases, with 14 bases spanning the gap. This chain's CDR3 is CASTRTGTETQYF. The CDR3 bases are TGTGCCAGTACAAGAACAGGGACGGAGACCCAGTACTTC. Filled out from reference TRBV19 and TRBJ2-5, the complete variable domain reads DGGITQSPKYLFRKEGQNVTLSCEQNLNHDAMYWYRQDPGQGLRLIYYSQIVNDFQKGDIAEGYSVSREKKESFPLTVTSAQKNPTAFYLCASTRTGTETQYFGPGTRLLVL.

The V and J genes are TRBV12-3 or TRBV12-4 and TRBJ1-1; TRBD1 aligns across 9 bases. The CDR3 covers 16 residues. Germline trimming cut 6 bases from V and 0 bases from J; bases unmatched to any gene: 8. This CDR3 is CASRAGTGTLNTEAFF. CDR3 coding DNA: TGTGCCAGCAGGGCCGGGACAGGGACACTGAACACTGAAGCTTTCTTT.

This clonotype occurred a few times. A clone one base away is much larger, so this may be a read error. CDR3 loop: CAWRGDRNTEAFF. The CDR3 nucleotides are TGTGCCTGGAGAGGGGACCGAAACACTGAAGCTTTCTTT. J is TRBJ1-1 and V is TRBV30; TRBD1 is a possible D gene (5 bases). The CDR3 sequence is 13 residues long. Germline CDR1 GTSNPN, CDR2 SVGIG (reference sequence). The ends were cut back, 3 bases at V and 2 bases at J, with 10 bases in the middle.

The rearrangement links TRBV28 to TRBJ2-2, with TRBD1 matching 9 bases. In germline, CDR1 is MDHEN, CDR2 SYDVKM. Trimming cost V 1 base and J 2 bases; bases outside gene matches: 2. The CDR3 runs to 16 residues. CDR3 residues: CASSLYTGGNTGELFF. The CDR3 nucleotides are TGTGCCAGCAGTTTATATACAGGGGGCAACACCGGGGAGCTGTTTTTT.

At least ten counts were recorded for this clonotype. This clone may be a read error of a much larger clone one base away. The V call is TRBV3-1, the J call TRBJ2-3; D ambiguous. CDR1 and CDR2 (germline): LGHDT, YNNKEL (reference sequence). The V end was cut by 2 bases, the J end by 4 bases, with 1 base between. This CDR3 comprises 11 residues. In nucleotides, the CDR3 is TGTGCCAGCAGCCAATCAGATACGCAGTATTTT. Translated: CASSQSDTQYF.

At least ten counts were recorded for this clonotype. This chain connects TRBV27 to TRBJ2-1; 13 bases match TRBD2. The CDR3 sequence is 18 residues long. Looked up from germline, CDR1 is MNHEY and CDR2 is SMNVEV (reference sequence). The J segment lost 7 bases and the V segment lost 4 bases, leaving 13 bases of the junction unmatched. DNA for the CDR3: TGTGCCAGCAGTTCCCCCGGGACTAGCGGGGTGGTAGGTAATGAGCAGTTCTTC. This codes for CASSSPGTSGVVGNEQFF.

This clonotype was seen a few times. The CDR3 protein is CASSTGYQPQHF. The CDR3 nucleotides read TGTGCCAGCAGCACCGGTTATCAGCCCCAGCATTTT. The chain uses TRBV28 and TRBJ1-5, with D unclear. Trimming took off 6 bases at V and 5 bases at J, with 8 bases between the two ends. The germline gives CDR1 MDHEN, CDR2 SYDVKM. The CDR3 loop spans 12 amino acids.

The chain is built from TRBV20-1 and TRBJ1-1, with D maybe TRBD1 (5 bases). The germline gives CDR1 DFQATT, CDR2 SNEGSKA (reference sequence). Trimming took off 7 bases at V and 0 bases at J, with 21 bases between the two ends. The CDR3 is made up of 16 amino acids. The CDR3 bases are TGCAGTGTTACGGGACCTGACCTCGGGTTGAACACTGAAGCTTTCTTT. Translated, it gives CSVTGPDLGLNTEAFF.

Many counts were recorded for this clonotype. The V gene is TRBV27, the J gene TRBJ2-7; no firm D call. CDR1 is MNHEY, CDR2 SMNVEV, per germline (reference sequence). Trimming left V 2 bases short and J 0 bases short, with 11 bases between. CDR3 size: 15 residues. CDR3 coding DNA: TGTGCCAGCAGTTTAAGCTGGGGTGACTCCTACGAGCAGTACTTC. This gives the protein CASSLSWGDSYEQYF.

This clonotype came up many times. This chain uses TRBV12-3 or TRBV12-4 with TRBJ1-5; D gene ambiguous. V was trimmed by 4 bases and J by 4 bases, leaving 8 bases between them. The CDR3 length is 13 residues. CDR3 coding DNA: TGTGCCAGCAGTTCTCAAGTGAATCAGCCCCAGCATTTT. The encoded protein is CASSSQVNQPQHF.

This clonotype has at least ten counts. This chain joins TRBV3-1 and TRBJ2-5, with 13 bases lining up with TRBD2. This CDR3 has 18 residues. Trimming at V came to 1 base and at J to 2 bases, leaving 7 bases not matched to a gene. CDR1 and CDR2 from the germline V gene are LGHDT and YNNKEL (reference sequence). The CDR3 DNA reads as TGTGCCAGCAGCCAAGGACTAGCGGGAGGTCTAAGGCAAGAGACCCAGTACTTC. Encoded protein: CASSQGLAGGLRQETQYF.

This clonotype was seen many times. The chain joins TRBV30 to TRBJ1-6, with unresolved D. From germline, CDR1 is GTSNPN and CDR2 SVGIG (reference sequence). The CDR3 sequence is 14 residues long. V was clipped by 2 bases and J by 5 bases, with 10 bases between them. CDR3 amino acids: CAWSNGLDNSPLHF. The CDR3 nucleotides are TGTGCCTGGAGTAATGGGCTGGATAATTCACCCCTCCACTTT.

There are many counts of this clonotype. The chain has TRBV7-3 and TRBJ1-2; TRBD1 aligns across 9 bases. This CDR3 comprises 14 residues. V was pared by 0 bases and J by 7 bases, with 3 bases of the junction left unmatched. CDR1 is SGHTA and CDR2 is FQGTGA in the germline V gene. The CDR3 protein is CASSLTGQGPGYTF. For the CDR3, the DNA is TGTGCCAGCAGCTTAACGGGACAGGGACCTGGCTACACCTTC.

This clonotype was detected only once. A much larger clone differs by one base, so this may be a read error. This CDR3 fails to terminate in the conserved phenylalanine or tryptophan, so it likely reflects a read error. The chain employs TRBV27 and TRBJ1-1, with a possible D match to TRBD1 (5 bases). Trimming left V 8 bases short and J 1 base short, with 11 bases between. The length of the CDR3 is 13 residues. The germline gives CDR1 MNHEY, CDR2 SMNVEV (reference sequence). CDR3 sequence (DNA): TGTGCCAGCCAAGGGGTTGGGAACACTGAAGCTTTCTAT. Translation: CASQGVGNTEAFY.

This clonotype was picked up many times. This chain links TRBV12-3 or TRBV12-4 with TRBJ2-7; 9 nucleotides agree with TRBD1. V lost 6 bases and J lost 3; bases outside the gene matches: 6. The CDR3 loop spans 14 amino acids. The CDR3 sequence: CASSTGQGSYEQYF. The CDR3 DNA reads TGTGCCAGCAGCACGGGACAGGGAAGCTACGAGCAGTACTTC.

J is TRBJ2-4 and V is TRBV11-2; no definite D call. This CDR3 comprises 12 residues. Germline V CDR1 and CDR2: SGHAT, FQNNGV. V shed 3 bases and J shed 2 bases, with 2 bases lying between them. CDR3 coding DNA: TGTGCCAGCAGCTTTCCCAAAAACATTCAGTACTTC. Translated: CASSFPKNIQYF.